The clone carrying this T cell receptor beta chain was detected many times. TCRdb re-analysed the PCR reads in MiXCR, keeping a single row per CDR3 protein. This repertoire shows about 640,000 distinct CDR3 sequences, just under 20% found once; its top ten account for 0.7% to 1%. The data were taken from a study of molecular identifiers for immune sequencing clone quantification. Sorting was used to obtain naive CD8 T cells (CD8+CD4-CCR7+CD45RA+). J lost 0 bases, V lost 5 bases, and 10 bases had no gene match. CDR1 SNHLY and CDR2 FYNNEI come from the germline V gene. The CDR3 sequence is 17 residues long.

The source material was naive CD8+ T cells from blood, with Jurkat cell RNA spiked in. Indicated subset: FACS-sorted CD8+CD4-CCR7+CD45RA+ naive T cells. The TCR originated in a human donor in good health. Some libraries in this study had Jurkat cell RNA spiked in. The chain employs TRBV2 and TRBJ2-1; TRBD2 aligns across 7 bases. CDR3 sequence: CASSLGTIESSYNEQFF. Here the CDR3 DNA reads TGTGCCAGCAGTCTAGGGACTATTGAGAGCTCCTACAATGAGCAGTTCTTC.